This T cell receptor (beta chain) was captured by sequencing in a study of cytomegalovirus exposure and HLA in healthy donors. Study findings and constraints: Reported results showed that the classifier diagnosed cytomegalovirus status with high specificity and sensitivity.

60 Vbeta and 13 Jbeta primers were used in PCR. Method: immunoSEQ multiplex PCR; TCRdb's copy keeps in-frame clones and lacks some. This sample yields around 210,000 clones, of which roughly 80% are seen a single time; just under 3% belongs to the top ten. About this clone: Antigen specificity is unknown.

The V gene's germline CDR1 is SGDLS and CDR2 YYNGEE. CDR3 size: 15 residues. Trimming took 4 bases from V and 6 from J; bases not matched to a gene: 11. The chain couples TRBV9 to TRBJ1-1; 8 nucleotides align to TRBD1. The sequenced sample was PBMCs. The sequence came from a woman aged 25 to 39 in good health and CMV-seronegative. CDR3 in DNA: TGTGCCAGCAGCCCCAGGACAGGGACTGCGCCTGAAGCTTTCTTT. Translation: CASSPRTGTAPEAFF.